This TCR beta chain appears in the sequencing data of a study of blood T cell repertoires in COVID-19. Study as a whole: COVID-19 samples from acute and convalescent phases originated in the United States, Italy and Spain. Sources were T cells, B-cell-depleted T cells, or PBMCs; the material itself was cDNA or gDNA.

As handled by the study authors: Amplified reference gene primers provided the basis for estimating nucleated cell counts. Assay used: immunoSEQ multiplex PCR; TCRdb lists only in-frame clones, some missing. V, J and clone size are taken as reported in that table, and D and trimming were inferred from the DNA itself. The repertoire holds tens of thousands of clones, with around 83% as singletons. The CDR3 totals 15 residues. Trimming shortened V by 1 base and J by 3 bases, and 10 bases separated the two germline ends. Germline CDR1 is SGHAT and CDR2 is FQNNGV. The V call is TRBV11-2, the J call TRBJ1-5; TRBD1 might be the D (5 bases). Sequencing used peripheral blood. The sequence was collected from a man aged 65 to 85 with active COVID-19. For the CDR3, the DNA is TGTGCCAGCAGCTTAGCTGGGGCAGACAATCAGCCCCAGCATTTT. It translates to CASSLAGADNQPQHF.